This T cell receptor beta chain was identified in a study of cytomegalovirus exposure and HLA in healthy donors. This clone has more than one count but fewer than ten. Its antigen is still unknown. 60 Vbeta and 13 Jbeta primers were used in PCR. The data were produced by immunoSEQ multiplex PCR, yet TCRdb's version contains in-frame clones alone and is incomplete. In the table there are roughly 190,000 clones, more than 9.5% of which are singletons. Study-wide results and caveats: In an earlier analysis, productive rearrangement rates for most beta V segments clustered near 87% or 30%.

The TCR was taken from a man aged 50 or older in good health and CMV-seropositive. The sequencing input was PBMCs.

The CDR3 loop reads CASSARDRANYGYTF. CDR3 nucleotides: TGTGCCAGCAGTGCACGTGACAGGGCTAACTATGGCTACACCTTC. The V gene is TRBV6-1, the J gene TRBJ1-2; 7 nucleotides agree with TRBD1. This CDR3 has 15 amino acids. The V and J ends lost 4 bases and 0 bases, in that order; junction bases with no gene match: 5. Germline V gene lookup returns CDR1 MNHNS and CDR2 SASEGT.